These 29 T cell receptor beta chains came from one sample sequenced in a study of human T cells and chemical hapten exposure (dated by TCRdb to 2020 to 2023). In light of the paper, this sample's time point label describes: pre-sensitization, week 0. The treatment or condition tag for this specimen amounts to: therapeutic diphenylcyclopropenone sensitization with weekly scalp DPC. Library prep was done by RACE. The listed sequencing device is NextSeq 500. Clones were called with MiXCR by TCRdb after fastp trimmed the public reads at Q25, and only in-frame beta chains were retained. Identical CDR3 proteins give one entry, which carries the most common genes and DNA. This sample holds a few hundred thousand distinct CDR3 sequences; 7.7% were observed only once. The ten largest clones add up to more than 0.95% of the sample. The sample in question was whole blood, obtained in connection with sensitization to the hapten diphenylcyclopropenone (DPC). These receptors came from a man younger than 30 with alopecia areata. Some clones in this sample may be carry-over from other donors' samples.

This clonotype appeared a few times. The chain employs TRBV5-6 and TRBJ2-3; TRBD1 matches 11 bases. Germline V gene lookup returns CDR1 SGHDT and CDR2 YYEEEE. The CDR3 covers 15 residues. V lost 4 bases to trimming and J lost 3 bases; unmatched junction nucleotides: 4. The CDR3 is CASSRDRGWTDTQYF. The CDR3 coding sequence is TGTGCCAGCAGCCGGGACAGGGGGTGGACAGATACGCAGTATTTT.

This clonotype appeared many times. This chain links TRBV11-2 with TRBJ2-7, with D possibly TRBD1 on 6 matching bases. V lost 4 bases, J lost 4 bases, and 14 bases lay in between. Looked up from germline, CDR1 is SGHAT and CDR2 is FQNNGV. The CDR3 is made up of 14 amino acids. CDR3: CASSSWTVGYEQYF. CDR3 DNA: TGTGCCAGCAGCTCATGGACAGTCGGTTACGAGCAGTACTTC.

V is TRBV7-2 and J is TRBJ1-1; D unclear. The germline V and J ends were trimmed by 1 base and 1 base, with 7 bases remaining between them. This CDR3 is built from 14 residues. The germline CDR1 and CDR2 sequences are SGHTA and FQGNSA. CDR3 loop: CASSLVHGNTEAFF. DNA for the CDR3: TGTGCCAGCAGCTTAGTGCACGGGAACACTGAAGCTTTCTTT.

This clonotype was seen more than once but under ten times. The chain links TRBV6-5 to TRBJ2-7; the D gene is possibly TRBD1 (6 bases). V was shortened by 5 bases and J by 6 bases, with 14 bases between the two germline ends. The germline V gene has CDR1 MNHEY and CDR2 SVGAGI. The CDR3 runs 13 residues. In DNA form, the CDR3 reads TGTGCCAGCAGTCGGTCGGACAGCCTCGAGCAGTACTTC. Its protein product is CASSRSDSLEQYF.

This clonotype was observed many times. The chain is built from TRBV7-9 and TRBJ1-2; possible D gene TRBD1, 5 bases. This CDR3 has 16 residues. V was cut by 1 base and J by 4 bases, with 16 bases left in between. Germline V gene data show CDR1 as SEHNR and CDR2 as FQNEAQ (reference sequence). In DNA, the CDR3 is TGTGCCAGCAGCTTAGTAGGGGACTCGGGAGGCTATGGCTACACCTTC. This codes for CASSLVGDSGGYGYTF.

This clonotype was counted many times. The genes are TRBV7-2 and TRBJ2-3, with D possibly being TRBD2 (7 bases). The V end lost 5 bases, the J end lost 1 base, and 16 bases lay between the germline ends. In germline, CDR1 is SGHTA, CDR2 FQGNSA. CDR3 length: 16 residues. CDR3 DNA sequence: TGTGCCAGCAGCCCAAGACGGGGGGCTGGCACAGATACGCAGTATTTT. Protein product: CASSPRRGAGTDTQYF.

This clonotype appeared a few times. In DNA, the CDR3 is TGCAGTGCTAACGAGTTAGCGGGGGACACAGATACGCAGTATTTT. Translated: CSANELAGDTDTQYF. This chain joins TRBV20-1 and TRBJ2-3, with 9 bases that match TRBD2. Germline CDR1 DFQATT, CDR2 SNEGSKA (reference sequence). The CDR3 has 15 residues. Trimming took 4 bases from V and 2 from J; bases not matched to a gene: 7.

The chain is built from TRBV20-1 and TRBJ1-2, with D possibly matching TRBD1 (5 bases). CDR3 length equals 14 residues. Germline CDR1 is DFQATT and CDR2 is SNEGSKA (reference sequence). Trimming removed 0 bases from V and 5 bases from J, with 13 bases in between. The CDR3 reads CSARDSRDPYGYTF. The CDR3 bases are TGCAGTGCTAGAGATTCTCGGGACCCATATGGCTACACCTTC.

This clonotype was recorded many times. J is TRBJ2-2 and V is TRBV10-1, with D perhaps TRBD2 (5 bases). The CDR3 runs 15 residues. Per the germline V gene, CDR1 is WNHNN and CDR2 is SYGVQD (reference sequence). Trimming shortened V by 5 bases and J by 0 bases, and 10 bases separated the two germline ends. The CDR3: CASSKERPNTGELFF. The CDR3 DNA sequence: TGCGCCAGCAGTAAAGAGCGGCCGAACACCGGGGAGCTGTTTTTT.

This clonotype was seen a few times. The V and J genes are TRBV3-1 and TRBJ1-2; possibly TRBD1 for D (5 bases). The CDR3 spans 11 residues. Germline-derived CDR1 and CDR2 are LGHDT and YNNKEL (reference sequence). Trimming removed 6 bases at V and 13 bases at J, with 15 bases between. CDR3 in amino acids: CASRGGTSSTF. CDR3 nucleotide sequence: TGTGCCAGCAGAGGAGGGACGTCCTCCACCTTC.

The chain combines TRBV28 with TRBJ2-7, with 10 bases fitting TRBD1. Germline loops: CDR1 MDHEN, CDR2 SYDVKM. The V gene end was trimmed by 3 bases and the J gene end by 6 bases; junction bases not matched to a gene: 8. The CDR3 covers 15 residues. As DNA, the CDR3 is TGTGCCAGCAGTTTGGGAGGGACAGGGGTACCCGAGCAGTACTTC. Amino acid sequence: CASSLGGTGVPEQYF.

This clonotype was counted only a few times. CDR3: CASRGPLRGTEAFF. For the CDR3, the DNA is TGCGCCAGCAGAGGACCTCTCCGGGGCACTGAAGCTTTCTTT. J is TRBJ1-1 and V is TRBV4-1; no definite D call. This CDR3 spans 14 amino acids. Between the trimmed V and J ends, which lost 6 bases and 4 bases, there was a span of 15 bases. The germline V gene encodes CDR1 MGHRA and CDR2 YSYEKL.

The table lists this clonotype with many counts. The chain recombines TRBV2 with TRBJ2-7; D is ambiguous. In germline, CDR1 is SNHLY, CDR2 FYNNEI. The CDR3 totals 14 residues. The germline V and J ends were trimmed by 2 bases and 0 bases, with 8 bases remaining between them. Here the CDR3 reads CASSESESSYEQYV. The CDR3, as DNA: TGTGCCAGCAGTGAATCGGAGAGCTCCTACGAGCAGTACGTC.

This clonotype was detected many times. CDR3 in DNA: TGTGCCAGCAGCCAATTATCCGGGGGCACTGAAGCTTTCTTT. Translated, it gives CASSQLSGGTEAFF. The V call is TRBV16, the J call TRBJ1-1; weak D call: TRBD1 (5 bases). Deletions cut 1 base from V and 4 bases from J, with 10 bases between. In germline, CDR1 is KGHSY, CDR2 FQNENV. This CDR3 comprises 14 residues.

This clonotype turned up a few times. This rearrangement joins TRBV28 to TRBJ2-6; the D gene is possibly TRBD1 (5 bases). The CDR3 has 16 residues. The V end was cut by 6 bases, the J end by 0 bases, with 12 bases between. The germline V gene encodes CDR1 MDHEN and CDR2 SYDVKM. Here the CDR3 reads CASRDTGYSGANVLTF. The CDR3 DNA reads TGTGCCAGCAGAGATACAGGATACTCTGGGGCCAACGTCCTGACTTTC.

A few counts support this clonotype. The chain links TRBV29-1 to TRBJ1-4; tentative D call: TRBD1 (5 bases). V was cut by 2 bases and J by 4 bases, with 8 bases left in between. The CDR3 extends over 13 amino acids. Per the germline V gene, CDR1 is SQVTM and CDR2 is ANQGSEA. In DNA form, the CDR3 reads TGCAGCGTTGAAAACAGGCTTAATGAAAAACTGTTTTTT. Its protein is CSVENRLNEKLFF. Drawing the rest from reference TRBV29-1 and TRBJ1-4, the complete variable domain is SAVISQKPSRDICQRGTSLTIQCQVDSQVTMMFWYRQQPGQSLTLIATANQGSEATYESGFVIDKFPISRPNLTFSTLTVSNMSPEDSSIYLCSVENRLNEKLFFGSGTQLSVL.

This clonotype was detected ten times or more. The rearrangement uses TRBV9 and TRBJ1-5; no clear D. Trimming stripped 0 bases from V and 2 bases from J, with 9 bases between. Germline V gene data show CDR1 as SGDLS and CDR2 as YYNGEE. The CDR3 consists of 15 residues. The CDR3 loop reads CASSVAPWGNQPQHF. As DNA, the CDR3 is TGTGCCAGCAGCGTAGCCCCCTGGGGCAATCAGCCCCAGCATTTT.

This clonotype was picked up many times. The V call is TRBV27, the J call TRBJ2-7; D gene ambiguous. The germline gives CDR1 MNHEY, CDR2 SMNVEV (reference sequence). The CDR3 runs to 13 residues. Deletions cut 6 bases from V and 0 bases from J, with 9 bases between. CDR3 in amino acids: CASSIGYSYEQYF. CDR3 in DNA: TGTGCCAGCAGCATCGGTTACTCCTACGAGCAGTACTTC.

The gene calls are TRBV5-1 and TRBJ2-6; no firm D call. Germline CDR1 reads SGHRS; CDR2 reads YFSETQ. Trimming stripped 1 base from V and 0 bases from J, with 5 bases between. The CDR3 sequence is 15 residues long. DNA for the CDR3: TGCGCCAGCAGCTTGATCGGCTCTGGGGCCAACGTCCTGACTTTC. Its translation: CASSLIGSGANVLTF.

This chain joins TRBV20-1 and TRBJ2-1; TRBD2 agrees at 9 bases. The trim removed 1 base at V and 12 bases at J, leaving 16 bases unmatched. The CDR3 covers 16 residues. Germline V gene data show CDR1 as DFQATT and CDR2 as SNEGSKA (reference sequence). CDR3 nucleotides: TGCAGTGCTAGAGGGAGTAGCGGGGGAGCGGGGAGCGGGCAGTTCTTC. Translating it yields CSARGSSGGAGSGQFF.

This clonotype was counted at least ten times. The chain recombines TRBV28 with TRBJ2-5, with D tentatively TRBD1 or TRBD2 (5 bases each). CDR3 length: 17 residues. Trimming left V 6 bases short and J 1 base short, with 21 bases between. Germline-derived CDR1 and CDR2 are MDHEN and SYDVKM. The CDR3 loop is CASSQLFPHGAQETQYF. CDR3 nucleotide sequence: TGTGCCAGCAGCCAGTTATTTCCGCACGGGGCCCAAGAGACCCAGTACTTC.

The chain has TRBV7-9 and TRBJ2-1; D not certain. V shed 2 bases and J shed 2 bases, with 7 bases lying between them. This CDR3 spans 14 amino acids. Per germline, CDR1 SEHNR and CDR2 FQNEAQ (reference sequence). This CDR3 is CASSLKQAYNEQFF. In DNA, the CDR3 is TGTGCCAGCAGCTTAAAGCAGGCCTACAATGAGCAGTTCTTC.

The sample holds many counts of this clonotype. The J gene is TRBJ1-5, the V gene TRBV3-1; TRBD1 might be the D (6 bases). Deletions cut 5 bases from V and 5 bases from J, with 10 bases between. The CDR3 runs 13 residues. Germline-derived CDR1 and CDR2 are LGHDT and YNNKEL (reference sequence). CDR3 sequence reads: CASSRTEHQPQHF. As DNA, the CDR3 is TGTGCCAGCAGCAGGACAGAGCATCAGCCCCAGCATTTT.

This clonotype showed up just a few times. The chain joins TRBV9 to TRBJ2-7; 9 bases map to TRBD2. CDR3 length equals 16 residues. The V and J ends lost 0 bases and 3 bases, in that order; junction bases with no gene match: 7. Germline CDR1 and CDR2: SGDLS and YYNGEE. The CDR3 DNA reads TGTGCCAGCAGCGTAGATGCTAGCGGGGCATACTACGAGCAGTACTTC. This translates into CASSVDASGAYYEQYF.

The table lists this clonotype with many counts. The rearrangement joins TRBV14 to TRBJ1-1; no clear D gene. Between the trimmed V and J ends, which lost 1 base and 7 bases, there was a span of 7 bases. The germline V gene has CDR1 SGHDN and CDR2 FVKESK. The CDR3 is made up of 12 amino acids. The CDR3 coding sequence is TGTGCCAGCAGCCAAGTTGAAAGTGAAGCTTTCTTT. As protein: CASSQVESEAFF. Drawing the rest from reference TRBV14 and TRBJ1-1, the complete variable domain is EAGVTQFPSHSVIEKGQTVTLRCDPISGHDNLYWYRRVMGKEIKFLLHFVKESKQDESGMPNNRFLAERTGGTYSTLKVQPAELEDSGVYFCASSQVESEAFFGQGTRLTVV.

This clonotype occurred once. V is TRBV5-5 and J is TRBJ1-4; tentatively, D is TRBD1 (5 bases). The length of the CDR3 is 15 residues. Trimming took 1 base from V and 4 from J, leaving 11 bases between them. Germline CDR1 reads SGHKS; CDR2 reads YYEKEE (reference sequence). The CDR3 sequence is CASSLWMGVNEKLFF. DNA for the CDR3: TGTGCCAGCAGCTTGTGGATGGGGGTTAATGAAAAACTGTTTTTT. The full variable domain, its missing parts supplied by reference TRBV5-5 and TRBJ1-4, is DAGVTQSPTHLIKTRGQQVTLRCSPISGHKSVSWYQQVLGQGPQFIFQYYEKEERGRGNFPDRFSARQFPNYSSELNVNALLLGDSALYLCASSLWMGVNEKLFFGSGTQLSVL.

The chain combines TRBV12-3 or TRBV12-4 with TRBJ2-2, with 8 positions matching TRBD1. This CDR3 is 15 amino acids long. V dropped 5 bases and J dropped 4; count of bases not matched to a gene: 6. The CDR3 loop reads CASSPDRGGTGELFF. CDR3 nucleotides: TGTGCCAGCAGTCCAGACAGGGGCGGCACCGGGGAGCTGTTTTTT.

This clonotype was observed many times. Written as DNA, the CDR3 is TGCGCCAGCAGCCAAGATCGCGGGTACAACACAGATACGCAGTATTTT. This sequence encodes CASSQDRGYNTDTQYF. V and J are TRBV4-3 and TRBJ2-3, with D perhaps matching TRBD2 (5 bases). Trimming cost V 0 bases and J 2 bases, with 12 bases left between them. The germline CDR1 and CDR2 sequences are LGHNA and YSLEER. The CDR3 runs 16 residues.

The sample holds a few counts of this clonotype. CDR3 bases: TGTGCCAGCAGCGCGGGACAGGGCTACTCCACCGGGGAGCTGTTTTTT. Translation gives CASSAGQGYSTGELFF. This sequence joins TRBV7-2 and TRBJ2-2; 9 bases map to TRBD1. CDR3 length: 16 amino acids. J lost 4 bases, V lost 5 bases, and 8 bases had no gene match. Germline V gene sequence: CDR1 SGHTA, CDR2 FQGNSA.